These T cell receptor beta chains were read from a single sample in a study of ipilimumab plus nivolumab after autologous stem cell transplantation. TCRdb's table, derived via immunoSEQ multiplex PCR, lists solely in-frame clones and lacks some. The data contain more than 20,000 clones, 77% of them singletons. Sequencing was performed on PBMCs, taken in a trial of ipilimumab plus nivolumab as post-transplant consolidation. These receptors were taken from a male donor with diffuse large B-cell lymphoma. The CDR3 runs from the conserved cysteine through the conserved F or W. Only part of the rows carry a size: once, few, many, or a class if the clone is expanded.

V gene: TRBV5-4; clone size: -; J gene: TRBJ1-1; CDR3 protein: CASSWGPGTLGTEAFF
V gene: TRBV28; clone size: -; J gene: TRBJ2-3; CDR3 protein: CASSSLRDRGSGTDTQYF
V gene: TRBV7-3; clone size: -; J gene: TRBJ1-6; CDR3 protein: CASSFGPPNSPLHF
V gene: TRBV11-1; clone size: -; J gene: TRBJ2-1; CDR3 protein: CASSGFGGHNEQFF
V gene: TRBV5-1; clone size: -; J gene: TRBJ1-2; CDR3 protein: CASSDGGLNGYTF
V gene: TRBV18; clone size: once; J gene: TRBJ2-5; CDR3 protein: CASSNQETQYF
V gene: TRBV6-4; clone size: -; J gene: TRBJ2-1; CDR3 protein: CASSDQGVSDEQFF
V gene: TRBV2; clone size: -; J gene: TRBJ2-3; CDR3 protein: CASRGGSTDTQYF
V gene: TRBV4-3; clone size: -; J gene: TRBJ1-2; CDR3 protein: CASSQDSGSRGFYGYTF
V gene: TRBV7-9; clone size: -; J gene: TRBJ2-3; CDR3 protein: CASSSSLAGGGSTDTQYF
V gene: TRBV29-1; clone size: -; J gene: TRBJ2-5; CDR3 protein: CSVEGGGLETQYF
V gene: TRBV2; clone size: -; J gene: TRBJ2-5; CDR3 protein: CASTELGGVTQETQYF
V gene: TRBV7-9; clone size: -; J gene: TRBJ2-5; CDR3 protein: CASSFKETQYF
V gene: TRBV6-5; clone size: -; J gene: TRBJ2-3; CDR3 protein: CASSYSAGGPTDTQYF
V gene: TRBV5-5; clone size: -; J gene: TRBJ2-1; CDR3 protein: CASSPGQGARGAYNEQFF
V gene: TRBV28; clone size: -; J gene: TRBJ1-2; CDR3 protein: CASSLIGQEGFYYGYTF
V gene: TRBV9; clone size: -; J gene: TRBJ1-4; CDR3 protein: CASSVTVTNEKLFF
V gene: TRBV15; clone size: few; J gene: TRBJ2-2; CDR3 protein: CATSRNQGQGELFF
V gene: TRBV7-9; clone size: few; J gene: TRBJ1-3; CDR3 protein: CASSFSVAGNTIYF
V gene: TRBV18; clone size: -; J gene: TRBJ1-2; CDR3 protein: CASSPRTGNYGYTF
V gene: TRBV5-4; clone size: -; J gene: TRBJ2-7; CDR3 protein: CASSLRYEQYF
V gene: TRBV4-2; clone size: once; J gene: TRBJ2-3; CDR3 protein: CASSQDRGQGIRDTQYF
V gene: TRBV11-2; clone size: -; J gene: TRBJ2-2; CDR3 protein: CASSSRLAVNTGELFF
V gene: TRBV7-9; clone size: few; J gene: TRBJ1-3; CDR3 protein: CASSLEGGNTIYF
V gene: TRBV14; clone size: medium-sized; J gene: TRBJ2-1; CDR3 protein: CASSQENRNEQFF
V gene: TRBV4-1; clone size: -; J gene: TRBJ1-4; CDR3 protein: CASRSQGLTNEKLFF
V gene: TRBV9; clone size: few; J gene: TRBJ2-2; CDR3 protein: CASSLRTGEVAGELFF
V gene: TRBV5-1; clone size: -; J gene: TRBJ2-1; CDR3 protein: CASSLEGGSYNEQFF
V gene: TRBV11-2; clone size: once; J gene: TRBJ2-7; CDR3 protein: CASSREQGPYYEQYF
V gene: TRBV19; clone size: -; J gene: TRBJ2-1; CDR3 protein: CASTDRGGNEQFF
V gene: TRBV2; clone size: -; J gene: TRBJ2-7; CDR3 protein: CASSGLQGYHEQYF
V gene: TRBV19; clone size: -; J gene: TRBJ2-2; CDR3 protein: CASGSGGYTGELFF
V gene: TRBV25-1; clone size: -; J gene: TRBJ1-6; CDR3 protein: CASGQGNNSPLHF
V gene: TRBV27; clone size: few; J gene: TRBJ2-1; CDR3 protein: CASSLKAGGFGEQFF
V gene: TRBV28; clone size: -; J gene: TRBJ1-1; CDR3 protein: CASMEGLNTEAFF
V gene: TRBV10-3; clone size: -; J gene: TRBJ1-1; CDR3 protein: CAISEWGGQEMAEAFF
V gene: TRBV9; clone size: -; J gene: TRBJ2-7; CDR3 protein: CASSITPGQGVDEQYF
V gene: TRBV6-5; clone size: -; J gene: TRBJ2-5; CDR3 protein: CASSYSDGETQYF
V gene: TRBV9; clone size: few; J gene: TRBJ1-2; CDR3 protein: CASSPRAGSNYGYTF
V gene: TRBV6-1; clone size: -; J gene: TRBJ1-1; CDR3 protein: CASATGGYTEAFF
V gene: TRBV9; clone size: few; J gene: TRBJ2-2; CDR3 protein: CASSVTTVPGELFF
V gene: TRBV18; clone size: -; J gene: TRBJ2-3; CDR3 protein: CASSPSGGNTDTQYF
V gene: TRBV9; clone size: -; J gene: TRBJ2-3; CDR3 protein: CASSVGTGVADTQYF
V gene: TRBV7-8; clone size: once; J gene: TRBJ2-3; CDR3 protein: CASSSNSGAPVPQYF
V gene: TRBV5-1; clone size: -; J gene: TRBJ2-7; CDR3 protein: CASSDTGGRGGEQYF